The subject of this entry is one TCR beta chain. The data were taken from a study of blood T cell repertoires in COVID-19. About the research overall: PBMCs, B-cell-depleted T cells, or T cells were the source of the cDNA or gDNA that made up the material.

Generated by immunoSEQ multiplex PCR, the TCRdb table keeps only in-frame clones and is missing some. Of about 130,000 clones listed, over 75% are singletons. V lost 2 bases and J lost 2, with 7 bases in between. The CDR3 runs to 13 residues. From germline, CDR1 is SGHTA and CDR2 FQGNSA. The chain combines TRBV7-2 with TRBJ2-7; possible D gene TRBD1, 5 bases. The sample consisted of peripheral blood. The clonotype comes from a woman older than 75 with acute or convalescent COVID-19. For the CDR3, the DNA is TGTGCCAGCAGCTTAAAGGACACCTACGAGCAGTACTTC. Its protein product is CASSLKDTYEQYF.